The 24 T cell receptor beta chains listed next were all sequenced from one sample in a study of T cell repertoires in cytomegalovirus infection. TCRdb reprocessed the reads via MiXCR and lists one record per CDR3 protein. Altogether under 850,000 distinct CDR3 sequences are present, under 40% being singletons, with the ten largest covering under 3.5%. Specimen: PBMCs. These receptors originate from a human donor in good health (CMV status not recorded). Some clones in this sample may be carry-over from other donors' samples.

To note about this clonotype: Relative to the germline gene, one junction end is altered; a read error may explain this. The chain employs TRBV11-3 and TRBJ2-1; D gene unclear. CDR1 and CDR2 (germline): SGHNT, YENEEA. The CDR3 runs 13 residues. CDR3 sequence reads: CASSRGDNKEQFF. CDR3 sequence (DNA): TGTGCCAGCAGCCGTGGGGATAACAAGGAGCAGTTCTTC.

This clonotype was seen a few times. The rearrangement links TRBV5-4 to TRBJ2-5; D remains unclear. V lost 1 base to trimming and J lost 0 bases, with 7 bases between them. The CDR3 extends over 14 amino acids. Germline V lookup: CDR1 SGHNT, CDR2 YYREEE (reference sequence). The DNA of the CDR3 is TGTGCCAGCAGCTTGCGCAGAGACCAAGAGACCCAGTACTTC. This codes for CASSLRRDQETQYF.

This clonotype was seen a few times. The CDR3 DNA is TGCGCCAGCAGCTTTAACGGCCCTTACAATGAGCAGTTCTTC. Its protein product is CASSFNGPYNEQFF. The chain uses TRBV5-1 and TRBJ2-1; D unclear. V was shortened by 2 bases and J by 4 bases, with 10 bases between the two germline ends. Germline values: CDR1 SGHRS, CDR2 YFSETQ. CDR3 length equals 14 residues.

This clonotype has a handful of counts. This could be a read error, since a much larger clone is one nucleotide away. The rearrangement joins TRBV7-2 to TRBJ1-2; D may be TRBD1 (5 bases). CDR1 and CDR2 (germline): SGHTA, FQGNSA. V was shortened by 9 bases and J by 4 bases, with 27 bases between the two germline ends. The CDR3 loop spans 17 amino acids. The CDR3, as DNA: TGTGCCAGAAGCCCCATTCGGTTACAGGAGGCGGGCTATGGCTACACCTTC. It specifies CARSPIRLQEAGYGYTF.

The chain links TRBV28 to TRBJ1-2; D gene ambiguous. Trimming left V 2 bases short and J 14 bases short, with 12 bases between. Germline V lookup: CDR1 MDHEN, CDR2 SYDVKM. The CDR3 consists of 11 residues. The DNA of the CDR3 is TGTGCCAGCAGTTTAGGGCTAAGGAATACCTTC. Its protein product is CASSLGLRNTF.

The J gene is TRBJ1-1, the V gene TRBV6-5; 8 bases agree with TRBD1. The germline V gene has CDR1 MNHEY and CDR2 SVGAGI. CDR3 length: 17 residues. J was trimmed by 2 bases and V by 4 bases; bases with no gene match: 12. In DNA form, the CDR3 reads TGTGCCAGCAGTTTCTCGCGACAGGGGCGATACAACACTGAAGCTTTCTTT. Encoded protein: CASSFSRQGRYNTEAFF.

In this sample, this clonotype turned up once. This chain joins TRBV29-1 and TRBJ2-1; possible D gene TRBD1, 5 bases. CDR3 size: 15 residues. Germline lookup yields CDR1 SQVTM and CDR2 ANQGSEA. With 1 base removed from V and 1 base from J, the gap between germline ends came to 11 bases. CDR3 bases: TGCAGCGTTGAAGTCGGGCAGGGTTCCTACAATGAGCAGTTCTTC. It translates to CSVEVGQGSYNEQFF.

The chain is built from TRBV7-2 and TRBJ1-3; no clear D. There are 15 residues in the CDR3. CDR1 is SGHTA, CDR2 FQGNSA, per germline. V lost 2 bases, J lost 0 bases, and 8 bases lay in between. CDR3 in amino acids: CASSLSQHSGNTIYF. CDR3 DNA: TGTGCCAGCAGCTTAAGTCAGCACTCTGGAAACACCATATATTTT.

This clonotype was detected ten times or more. This sequence joins TRBV7-8 and TRBJ1-2; 9 nucleotides align to TRBD1. The junction had 5 bases not matched to a gene; V was cut back by 3 bases and J by 0 bases. This CDR3 region has 16 residues. Germline-derived CDR1 and CDR2 are SGHVS and FQNEAQ. CDR3 nucleotide sequence: TGTGCCAGCAGCTTCAGGGGACAGGGAACTAACTATGGCTACACCTTC. This codes for CASSFRGQGTNYGYTF.

The rearrangement joins TRBV7-9 to TRBJ2-3, with a possible D match to TRBD2 (6 bases). This CDR3 is 15 amino acids long. Deletions cut 1 base from V and 5 bases from J, with 13 bases between. Germline-derived CDR1 and CDR2 are SEHNR and FQNEAQ (reference sequence). This CDR3 reads CASSLGGGRVDTQYF. CDR3 DNA: TGTGCCAGCAGCTTAGGTGGAGGGAGAGTAGATACGCAGTATTTT.

J is TRBJ2-5 and V is TRBV7-9; tentatively, D is TRBD2 (6 bases). The germline V and J ends were trimmed by 5 bases and 1 base, with 17 bases remaining between them. CDR1 is SEHNR and CDR2 is FQNEAQ in the germline V gene (reference sequence). This CDR3 is 16 amino acids long. CDR3 residues: CASSPTAGGTQETQYF. CDR3 sequence (DNA): TGTGCCAGCAGCCCCACCGCCGGGGGAACCCAAGAGACCCAGTACTTC.

CDR3 nucleotides: TGTGCATGCGGTTCGGCAGCGTCCCGATTGACGAACACCATATATTTT. Translated: CACGSAASRLTNTIYF. The chain carries TRBV7-4 and TRBJ1-3, with D unresolved. This CDR3 has 16 amino acids. In germline, CDR1 is SGHVT, CDR2 SQSDAQ.

As to this clonotype: The final CDR3 position lacks the conserved phenylalanine or tryptophan, pointing to a likely read error. The rearrangement links TRBV7-6 to TRBJ1-3, with D perhaps TRBD1 (6 bases). The germline V gene has CDR1 SGHVS and CDR2 FNYEAQ. The germline V and J ends were trimmed by 4 bases and 0 bases, with 13 bases remaining between them. CDR3 length: 16 amino acids. The CDR3 sequence: CASSSRTGTSGNTIYL. As DNA, the CDR3 is TGTGCCAGCAGCTCAAGAACAGGGACCTCTGGAAACACCATATATCTT.

J is TRBJ2-5 and V is TRBV19, with D possibly being TRBD1 or TRBD2 (7 bases each). The germline V gene has CDR1 LNHDA and CDR2 SQIVND (reference sequence). Trimming cost V 10 bases and J 0 bases, with 21 bases left between them. The CDR3 contains 16 residues. CDR3 bases: TGTGCCACAGGGGGGGCAAAGCGGGCCAACCAAGAGACCCAGTACTTC. This translates into CATGGAKRANQETQYF.

This rearrangement joins TRBV10-3 to TRBJ2-3; 9 positions match TRBD2. From germline, CDR1 is ENHRY and CDR2 SYGVKD. This CDR3 contains 15 residues. V shed 4 bases, J shed 0 bases, and the junction held 2 bases outside the gene matches. CDR3 region: CAISVLAGSTDTQYF. CDR3 nucleotide sequence: TGTGCCATCAGTGTGCTAGCGGGGAGCACAGATACGCAGTATTTT.

The V call is TRBV6-8, the J call TRBJ1-6; no firm D call. The CDR3 runs to 14 residues. The germline V gene has CDR1 MNHGY and CDR2 SAAAGT. V shed 7 bases and J shed 7 bases, with 14 bases lying between them. Written as DNA, the CDR3 is TGTGCCAGCAATAGGGAGGGAAGCAATTCACCCCTCCACTTT. Amino acid sequence: CASNREGSNSPLHF.

This clonotype has a handful of counts. This chain uses TRBV28 with TRBJ2-4, with D perhaps being TRBD1 or TRBD2 (7 bases each). CDR3 size: 16 residues. The germline V and J ends were trimmed by 4 bases and 0 bases, with 13 bases remaining between them. Germline V gene sequence: CDR1 MDHEN, CDR2 SYDVKM. CDR3 DNA: TGTGCCAGCAGTTCAGGGGGGGAGGGAGCCAAAAACATTCAGTACTTC. As protein: CASSSGGEGAKNIQYF. Combining the CDR3 with reference TRBV28 and TRBJ2-4 gives the whole variable domain DVKVTQSSRYLVKRTGEKVFLECVQDMDHENMFWYRQDPGLGLRLIYFSYDVKMKEKGDIPEGYSVSREKKERFSLILESASTNQTSMYLCASSSGGEGAKNIQYFGAGTRLSVL.

The genes are TRBV19 and TRBJ1-1; D is ambiguous. CDR3 size: 16 residues. Per the germline V gene, CDR1 is LNHDA and CDR2 is SQIVND (reference sequence). Trimming stripped 5 bases from V and 4 bases from J, with 20 bases between. The CDR3 loop reads CASSRASTGLSTEAFF. The CDR3, as DNA: TGTGCCAGTAGTCGAGCGTCCACGGGCCTGAGCACTGAAGCTTTCTTT.

This chain joins TRBV5-5 and TRBJ2-1; 11 nucleotides align to TRBD2. The CDR3 runs to 15 residues. Germline values: CDR1 SGHKS, CDR2 YYEKEE (reference sequence). Trimming at V came to 4 bases and at J to 6 bases, leaving 6 bases not matched to a gene. CDR3 sequence (DNA): TGTGCCAGCAGCACCGGGACTAGCGGAGGCAATGAGCAGTTCTTC. Protein product: CASSTGTSGGNEQFF.

This clonotype was detected many times. J is TRBJ2-3 and V is TRBV28, with TRBD2 matching 7 bases. The CDR3 loop spans 15 amino acids. The germline gives CDR1 MDHEN, CDR2 SYDVKM. V lost 6 bases, J lost 2 bases, and 8 bases stayed unmatched. The CDR3 nucleotides are TGTGCCAGCAGCCCCTTCGGGGGGTTCACAGATACGCAGTATTTT. Protein product: CASSPFGGFTDTQYF.

This clonotype was counted only a few times. The chain combines TRBV24-1 with TRBJ2-1; D is undetermined. CDR1 KGHDR and CDR2 SFDVKD come from the germline V gene. The CDR3 length is 15 residues. V was cut by 0 bases and J by 5 bases, with 10 bases left in between. This CDR3 is CATSDLVAKNNEQFF. CDR3 coding DNA: TGTGCCACCAGTGATTTGGTGGCTAAAAACAATGAGCAGTTCTTC.

This clonotype showed up many times. The chain combines TRBV7-2 with TRBJ2-1, with 9 positions matching TRBD2. CDR3 length: 15 amino acids. The germline V gene encodes CDR1 SGHTA and CDR2 FQGNSA. V lost 1 base to trimming and J lost 3 bases; unmatched junction nucleotides: 1. The CDR3 is CASSLVAGDYNEQFF. In nucleotides, the CDR3 is TGTGCCAGCAGCTTAGTAGCGGGGGACTACAATGAGCAGTTCTTC.

This clonotype was detected a few times. The J gene is TRBJ2-3, the V gene TRBV11-2; D perhaps matches TRBD2 (6 bases). The CDR3 length is 16 residues. The germline V gene encodes CDR1 SGHAT and CDR2 FQNNGV. The germline V and J ends were trimmed by 5 bases and 3 bases, with 18 bases remaining between them. CDR3 loop: CASSPPGSGGTDTQYF. For the CDR3, the DNA is TGTGCCAGCAGCCCCCCGGGGAGCGGAGGGACAGATACGCAGTATTTT.

This clonotype was detected a few times. The chain has TRBV28 and TRBJ1-5, with D possibly being TRBD1 (6 bases). Germline CDR1 reads MDHEN; CDR2 reads SYDVKM. Between the trimmed V and J ends, which lost 4 bases and 0 bases, there was a span of 19 bases. The CDR3 sequence is 18 residues long. CDR3 in DNA: TGTGCCAGCAGTTCCGCCGAAGGACAGATGTATAGCAATCAGCCCCAGCATTTT. Amino acids: CASSSAEGQMYSNQPQHF.